This record looks at one TCR beta chain sequence and its context. Per the study methods: Amplification of reference gene primers was used by the study to estimate nucleated cell counts. Clones were sequenced by immunoSEQ multiplex PCR, and TCRdb holds only the in-frame ones, with some missing. That table is the source of V, J and clone size, and D and trimming were worked out from the DNA. The repertoire consists of roughly 150,000 clones, with about 80% occurring once and the leading ten covering roughly 11%. These data come from a study of blood T cell repertoires in COVID-19. Germline CDR1 and CDR2: MNHEY and SVGAGI. The J segment lost 8 bases and the V segment lost 4 bases, leaving 8 bases of the junction unmatched. The CDR3 runs to 15 residues.

The sequenced material came from peripheral blood. The J gene is TRBJ1-6, the V gene TRBV6-5; 7 nucleotides line up with TRBD1. The source is a man between 65 and 79 years old with active or convalescent COVID-19. The CDR3 DNA follows: TGTGCCAGCAGTTTCGGACAGGCCTCCTATTCACCCCTCCACTTT. Translated, it gives CASSFGQASYSPLHF.